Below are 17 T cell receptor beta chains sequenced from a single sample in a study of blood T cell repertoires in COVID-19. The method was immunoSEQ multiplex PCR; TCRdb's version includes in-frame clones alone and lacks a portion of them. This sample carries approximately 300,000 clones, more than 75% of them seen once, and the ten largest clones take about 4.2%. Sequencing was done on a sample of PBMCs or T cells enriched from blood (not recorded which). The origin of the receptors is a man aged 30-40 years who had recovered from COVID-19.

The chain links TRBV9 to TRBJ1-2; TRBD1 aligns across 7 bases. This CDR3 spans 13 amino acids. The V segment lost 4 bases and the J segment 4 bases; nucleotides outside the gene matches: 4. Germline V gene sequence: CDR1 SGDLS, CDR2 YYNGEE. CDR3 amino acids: CASSRGQSYGYTF. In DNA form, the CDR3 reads TGTGCCAGCAGCCGGGGACAGTCCTATGGCTACACCTTC.

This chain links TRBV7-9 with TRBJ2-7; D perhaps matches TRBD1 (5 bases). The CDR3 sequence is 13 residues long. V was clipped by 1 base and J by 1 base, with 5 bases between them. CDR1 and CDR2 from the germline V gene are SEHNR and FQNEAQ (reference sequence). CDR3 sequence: CASSLDRSYEQYF. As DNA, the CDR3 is TGTGCCAGCAGCTTAGACAGGTCCTACGAGCAGTACTTC.

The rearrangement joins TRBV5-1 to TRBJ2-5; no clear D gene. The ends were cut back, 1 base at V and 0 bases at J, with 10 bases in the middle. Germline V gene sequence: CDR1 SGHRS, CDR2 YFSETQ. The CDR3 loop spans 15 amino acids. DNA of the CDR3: TGCGCCAGCAGCTTGTCCACAGCTAACCAAGAGACCCAGTACTTC. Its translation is CASSLSTANQETQYF.

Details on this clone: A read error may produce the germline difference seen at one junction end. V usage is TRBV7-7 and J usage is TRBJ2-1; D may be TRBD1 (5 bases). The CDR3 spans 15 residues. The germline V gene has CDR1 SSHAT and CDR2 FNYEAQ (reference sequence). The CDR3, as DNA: TGTGCTAGCAGCATAGGCACCTCGGACAACAATGAGCAGTTCTTC. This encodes CASSIGTSDNNEQFF.

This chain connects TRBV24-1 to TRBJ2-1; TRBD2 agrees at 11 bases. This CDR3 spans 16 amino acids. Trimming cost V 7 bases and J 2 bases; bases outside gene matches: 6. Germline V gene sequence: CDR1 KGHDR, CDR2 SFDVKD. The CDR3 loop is CATSTSGSPPYNEQFF. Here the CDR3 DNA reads TGTGCCACCAGCACTAGCGGGAGCCCCCCCTACAATGAGCAGTTCTTC.

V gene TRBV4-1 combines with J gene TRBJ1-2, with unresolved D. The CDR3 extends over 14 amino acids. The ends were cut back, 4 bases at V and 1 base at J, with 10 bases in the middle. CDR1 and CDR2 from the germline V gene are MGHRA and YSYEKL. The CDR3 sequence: CASSPTRVNYGYTF. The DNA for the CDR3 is TGCGCCAGCAGCCCCACTAGGGTTAACTATGGCTACACCTTC.

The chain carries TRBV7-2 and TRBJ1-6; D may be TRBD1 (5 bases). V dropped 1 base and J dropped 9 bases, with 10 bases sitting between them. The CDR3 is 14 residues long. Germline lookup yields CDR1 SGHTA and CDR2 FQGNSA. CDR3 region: CASSLVREGSPLHF. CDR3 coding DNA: TGTGCCAGCAGCTTAGTCAGGGAGGGTTCACCCCTCCACTTT.

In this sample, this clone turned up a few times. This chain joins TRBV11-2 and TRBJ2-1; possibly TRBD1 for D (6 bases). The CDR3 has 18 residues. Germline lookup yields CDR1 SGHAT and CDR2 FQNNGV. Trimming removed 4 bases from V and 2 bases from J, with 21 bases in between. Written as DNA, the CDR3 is TGTGCCAGCAGCTCGGACGGTACAGGGCACCGAGCCTACAATGAGCAGTTCTTC. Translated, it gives CASSSDGTGHRAYNEQFF. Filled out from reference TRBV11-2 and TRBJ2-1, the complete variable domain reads EAGVAQSPRYKIIEKRQSVAFWCNPISGHATLYWYQQILGQGPKLLIQFQNNGVVDDSQLPKDRFSAERLKGVDSTLKIQPAKLEDSAVYLCASSSDGTGHRAYNEQFFGPGTRLTVL.

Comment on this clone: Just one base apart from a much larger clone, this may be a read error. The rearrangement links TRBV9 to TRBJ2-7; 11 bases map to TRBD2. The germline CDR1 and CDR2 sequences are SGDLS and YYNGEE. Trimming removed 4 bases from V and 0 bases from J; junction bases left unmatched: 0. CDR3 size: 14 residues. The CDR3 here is CASSTSGSSYEQYF. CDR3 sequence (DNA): TGTGCCAGCAGCACTAGCGGGAGCTCCTACGAGCAGTACTTC.

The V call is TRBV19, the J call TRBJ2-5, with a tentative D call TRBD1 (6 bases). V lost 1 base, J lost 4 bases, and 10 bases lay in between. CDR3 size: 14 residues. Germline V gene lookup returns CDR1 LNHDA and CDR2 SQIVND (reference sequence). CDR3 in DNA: TGTGCCAGTAGTATAGGGGGGCGCCGAGAGACCCAGTACTTC. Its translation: CASSIGGRRETQYF.

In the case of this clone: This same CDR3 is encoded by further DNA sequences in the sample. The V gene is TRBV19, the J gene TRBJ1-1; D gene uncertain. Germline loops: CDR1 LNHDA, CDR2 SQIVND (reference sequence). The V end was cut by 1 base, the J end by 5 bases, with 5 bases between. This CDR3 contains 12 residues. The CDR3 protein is CASSIAGTEAFF. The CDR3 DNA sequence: TGTGCCAGTAGTATAGCCGGGACTGAAGCTTTCTTT.

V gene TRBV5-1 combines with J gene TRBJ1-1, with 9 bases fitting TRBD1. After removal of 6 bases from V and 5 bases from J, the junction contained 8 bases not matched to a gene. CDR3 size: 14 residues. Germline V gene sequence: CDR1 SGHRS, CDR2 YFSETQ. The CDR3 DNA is TGCGCCAGCACCTTTACAGGGGGCGGGACTGAAGCTTTCTTT. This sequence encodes CASTFTGGGTEAFF.

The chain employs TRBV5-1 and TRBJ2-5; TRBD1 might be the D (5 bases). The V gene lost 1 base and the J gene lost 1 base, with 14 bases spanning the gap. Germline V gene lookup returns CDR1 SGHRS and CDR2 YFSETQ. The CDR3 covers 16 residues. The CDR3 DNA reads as TGCGCCAGCAGCTTGCTGGCATATGACAGCCAAGAGACCCAGTACTTC. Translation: CASSLLAYDSQETQYF.

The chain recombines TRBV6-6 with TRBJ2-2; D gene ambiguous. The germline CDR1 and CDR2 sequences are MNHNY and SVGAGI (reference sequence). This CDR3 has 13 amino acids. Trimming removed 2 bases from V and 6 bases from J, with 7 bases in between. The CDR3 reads CASSYDGPGELFF. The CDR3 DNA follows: TGTGCCAGCAGTTACGATGGGCCCGGGGAGCTGTTTTTT.

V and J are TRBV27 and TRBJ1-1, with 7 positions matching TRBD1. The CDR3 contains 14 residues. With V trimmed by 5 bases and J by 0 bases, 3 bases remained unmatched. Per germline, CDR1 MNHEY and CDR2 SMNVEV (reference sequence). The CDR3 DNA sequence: TGTGCCAGCAGTGAGACAGGGATGAACACTGAAGCTTTCTTT. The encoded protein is CASSETGMNTEAFF.

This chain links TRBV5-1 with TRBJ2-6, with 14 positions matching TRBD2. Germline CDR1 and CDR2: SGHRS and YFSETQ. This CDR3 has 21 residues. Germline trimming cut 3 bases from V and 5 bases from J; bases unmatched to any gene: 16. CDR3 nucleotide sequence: TGCGCCAGCAGCTCAAGACTAGCGGGAGGGCCCGTCCCTCTGAGGGCCAACGTCCTGACTTTC. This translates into CASSSRLAGGPVPLRANVLTF.

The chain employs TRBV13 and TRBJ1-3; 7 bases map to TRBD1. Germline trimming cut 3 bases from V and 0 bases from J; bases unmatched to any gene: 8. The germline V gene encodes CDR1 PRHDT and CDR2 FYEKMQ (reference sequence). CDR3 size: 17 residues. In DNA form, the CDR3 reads TGTGCCAGCAGCTTGACAGGGTTTCCTGACTCTGGAAACACCATATATTTT. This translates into CASSLTGFPDSGNTIYF.